Reported below is one T cell receptor beta chain. The antigen is not known. This specimen belongs to a study of long-term antiretroviral therapy in people with HIV. Study observations and caveats: From about 2004 to 2018, blood was obtained, possibly while participants received older ART regimens.

V dropped 5 bases and J dropped 3 bases, with 13 bases sitting between them. CDR1 SEHNR and CDR2 FQNEAQ come from the germline V gene (reference sequence). The CDR3 is 14 amino acids. A v3.0 immunoSEQ assay was performed at survey level. Method: immunoSEQ multiplex PCR; TCRdb's copy keeps in-frame clones and lacks some. The data show about 24,000 clones, roughly 79% seen once. This chain joins TRBV7-9 and TRBJ2-5, with D perhaps assigned TRBD1 or TRBD2 (5 bases each). This sequence was found in a woman younger than 35 with HIV. The specimen was unsorted PBMCs, collected at the start of antiretroviral therapy, before treatment. The DNA of the CDR3 is TGTGCCAGCAGCCCAAGAGGGGCCAAAGAGACCCAGTACTTC. It translates to CASSPRGAKETQYF.